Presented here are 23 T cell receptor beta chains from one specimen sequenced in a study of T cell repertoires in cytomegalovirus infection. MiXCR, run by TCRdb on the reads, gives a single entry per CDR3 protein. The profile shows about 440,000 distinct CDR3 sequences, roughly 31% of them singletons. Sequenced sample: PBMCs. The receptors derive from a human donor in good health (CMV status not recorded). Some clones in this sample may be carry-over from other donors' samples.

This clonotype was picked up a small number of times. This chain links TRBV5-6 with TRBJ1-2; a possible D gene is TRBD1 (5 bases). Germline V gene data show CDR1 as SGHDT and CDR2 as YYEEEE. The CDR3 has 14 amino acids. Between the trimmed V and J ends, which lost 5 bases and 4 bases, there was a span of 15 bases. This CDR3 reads CASSEGRNFYGYTF. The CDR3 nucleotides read TGTGCCAGCAGTGAGGGGAGGAACTTCTATGGCTACACCTTC.

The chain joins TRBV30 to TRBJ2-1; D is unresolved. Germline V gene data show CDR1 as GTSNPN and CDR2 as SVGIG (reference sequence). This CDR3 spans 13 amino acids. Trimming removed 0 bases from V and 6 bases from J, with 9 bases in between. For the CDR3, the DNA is TGTGCCTGGAGTGTAACAGCGTTCAATGAGCAGTTCTTC. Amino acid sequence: CAWSVTAFNEQFF.

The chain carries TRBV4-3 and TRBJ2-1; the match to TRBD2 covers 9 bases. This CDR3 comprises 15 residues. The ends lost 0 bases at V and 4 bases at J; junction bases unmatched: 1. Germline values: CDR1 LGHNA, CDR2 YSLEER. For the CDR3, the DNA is TGCGCCAGCAGCCAAGATGCGGGGGGGTACAATGAGCAGTTCTTC. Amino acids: CASSQDAGGYNEQFF.

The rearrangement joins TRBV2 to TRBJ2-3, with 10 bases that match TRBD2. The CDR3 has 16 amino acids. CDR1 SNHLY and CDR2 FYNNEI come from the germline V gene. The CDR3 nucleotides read TGTGCAAGCGCCGCTAGCGGGGGCTATAGCACAGATACGCAGTATTTT. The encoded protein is CASAASGGYSTDTQYF.

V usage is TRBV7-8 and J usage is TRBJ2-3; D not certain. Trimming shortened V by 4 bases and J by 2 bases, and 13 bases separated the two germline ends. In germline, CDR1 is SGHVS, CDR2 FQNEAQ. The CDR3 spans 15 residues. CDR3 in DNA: TGTGCCAGCAGCTCCCCGTTTGGCCCCACAGATACGCAGTATTTT. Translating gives CASSSPFGPTDTQYF.

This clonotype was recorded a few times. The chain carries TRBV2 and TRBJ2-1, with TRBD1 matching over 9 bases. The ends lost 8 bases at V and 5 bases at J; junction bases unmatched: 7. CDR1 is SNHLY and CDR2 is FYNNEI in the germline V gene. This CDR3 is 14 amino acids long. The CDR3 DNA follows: TGTGCCAGCTTCTGGGACAGGGAGGACAATGAGCAGTTCTTC. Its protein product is CASFWDREDNEQFF. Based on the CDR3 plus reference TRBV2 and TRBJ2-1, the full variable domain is EPEVTQTPSHQVTQMGQEVILRCVPISNHLYFYWYRQILGQKVEFLVSFYNNEISEKSEIFDDQFSVERPDGSNFTLKIRSTKLEDSAMYFCASFWDREDNEQFFGPGTRLTVL.

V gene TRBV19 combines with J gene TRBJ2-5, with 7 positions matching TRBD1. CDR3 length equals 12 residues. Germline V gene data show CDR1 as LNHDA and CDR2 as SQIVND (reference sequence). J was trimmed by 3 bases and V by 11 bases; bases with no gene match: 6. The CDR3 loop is CAVGTAKETQYF. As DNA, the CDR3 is TGTGCCGTCGGGACAGCAAAAGAGACCCAGTACTTC.

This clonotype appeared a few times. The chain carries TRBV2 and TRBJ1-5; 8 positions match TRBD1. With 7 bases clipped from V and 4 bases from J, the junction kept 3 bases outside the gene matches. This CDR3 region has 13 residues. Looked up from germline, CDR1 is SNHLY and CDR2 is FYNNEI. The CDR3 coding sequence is TGTGCCAGCATAGGACAGGGAAATCAGCCCCAGCATTTT. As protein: CASIGQGNQPQHF.

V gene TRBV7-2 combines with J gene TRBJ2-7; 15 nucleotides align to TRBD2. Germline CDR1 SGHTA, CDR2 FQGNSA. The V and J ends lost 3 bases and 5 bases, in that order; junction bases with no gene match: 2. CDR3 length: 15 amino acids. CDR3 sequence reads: CASSFRTSGGDEQYF. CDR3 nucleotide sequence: TGTGCCAGCAGCTTCCGGACTAGCGGGGGGGACGAGCAGTACTTC.

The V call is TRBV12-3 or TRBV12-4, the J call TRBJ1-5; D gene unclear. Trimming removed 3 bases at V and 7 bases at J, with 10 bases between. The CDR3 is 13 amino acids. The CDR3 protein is CASSFWLGQPQHF. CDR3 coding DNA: TGTGCCAGCAGTTTTTGGCTAGGGCAGCCCCAGCATTTT.

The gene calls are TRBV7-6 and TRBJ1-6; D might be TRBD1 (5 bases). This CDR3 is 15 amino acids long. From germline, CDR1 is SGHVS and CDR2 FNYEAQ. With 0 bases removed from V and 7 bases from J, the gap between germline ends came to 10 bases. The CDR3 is CASSLAREGNSPLHF. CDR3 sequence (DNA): TGTGCCAGCAGCTTAGCCAGGGAGGGAAATTCACCCCTCCACTTT. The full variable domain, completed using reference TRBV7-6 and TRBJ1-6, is GAGVSQSPRYKVTKRGQDVALRCDPISGHVSLYWYRQALGQGPEFLTYFNYEAQQDKSGLPNDRFSAERPEGSISTLTIQRTEQRDSAMYRCASSLAREGNSPLHFGNGTRLTVT.

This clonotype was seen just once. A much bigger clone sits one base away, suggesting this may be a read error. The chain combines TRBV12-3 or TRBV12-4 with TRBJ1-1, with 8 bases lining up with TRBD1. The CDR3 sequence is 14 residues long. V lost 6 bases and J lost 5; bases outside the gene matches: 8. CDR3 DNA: TGTGCCAGCAGACTGGACAGGGTTTGGACTGAAGCTTTCTTT. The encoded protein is CASRLDRVWTEAFF.

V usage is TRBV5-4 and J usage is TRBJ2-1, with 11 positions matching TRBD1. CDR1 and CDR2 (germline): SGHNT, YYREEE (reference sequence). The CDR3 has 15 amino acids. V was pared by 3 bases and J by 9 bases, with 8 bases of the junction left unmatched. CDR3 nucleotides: TGTGCCAGCAGCTATGGACAGGGGGCTTTGGGTGAGCAGTTCTTC. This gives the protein CASSYGQGALGEQFF. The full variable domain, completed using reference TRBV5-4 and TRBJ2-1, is ETGVTQSPTHLIKTRGQQVTLRCSSQSGHNTVSWYQQALGQGPQFIFQYYREEENGRGNFPPRFSGLQFPNYSSELNVNALELDDSALYLCASSYGQGALGEQFFGPGTRLTVL.

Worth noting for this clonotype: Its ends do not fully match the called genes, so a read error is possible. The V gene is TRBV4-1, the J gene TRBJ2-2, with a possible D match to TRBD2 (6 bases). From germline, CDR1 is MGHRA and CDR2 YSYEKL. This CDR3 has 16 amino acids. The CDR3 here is CASSHLSGGDTGELFF. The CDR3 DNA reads TGCGCCAGCAGCCACCTTTCCGGGGGAGACACCGGTGAGCTGTTTTTT.

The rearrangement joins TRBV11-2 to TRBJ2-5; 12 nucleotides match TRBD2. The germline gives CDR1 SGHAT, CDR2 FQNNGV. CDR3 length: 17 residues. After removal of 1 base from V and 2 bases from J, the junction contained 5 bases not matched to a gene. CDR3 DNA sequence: TGTGCCAGCAGCTTAGGGATGCTAGCGGGGGGGCAAGAGACCCAGTACTTC. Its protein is CASSLGMLAGGQETQYF.

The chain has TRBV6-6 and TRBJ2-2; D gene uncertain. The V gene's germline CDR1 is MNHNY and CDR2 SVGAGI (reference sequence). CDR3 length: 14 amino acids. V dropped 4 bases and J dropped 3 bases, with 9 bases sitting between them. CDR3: CASSSYGHTGELFF. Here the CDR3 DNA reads TGTGCCAGCAGTTCGTACGGGCACACCGGGGAGCTGTTTTTT.

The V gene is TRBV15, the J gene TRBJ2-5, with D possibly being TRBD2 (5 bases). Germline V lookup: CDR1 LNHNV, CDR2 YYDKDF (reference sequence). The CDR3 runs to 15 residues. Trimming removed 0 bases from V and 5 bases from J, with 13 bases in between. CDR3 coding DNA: TGTGCCACCAGCAGAGATAACTCTCAGCGGGAGACCCAGTACTTC. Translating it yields CATSRDNSQRETQYF.

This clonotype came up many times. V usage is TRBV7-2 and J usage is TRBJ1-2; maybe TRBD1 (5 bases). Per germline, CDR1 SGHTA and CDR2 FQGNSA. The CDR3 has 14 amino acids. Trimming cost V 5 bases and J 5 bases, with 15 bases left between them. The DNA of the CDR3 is TGTGCCAGCAGCGCAAGTAGACAGAGTTATGGCTACACCTTC. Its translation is CASSASRQSYGYTF. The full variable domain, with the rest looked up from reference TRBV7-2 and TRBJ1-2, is GAGVSQSPSNKVTEKGKDVELRCDPISGHTALYWYRQSLGQGLEFLIYFQGNSAPDKSGLPSDRFSAERTGGSVSTLTIQRTQQEDSAVYLCASSASRQSYGYTFGSGTRLTVV.

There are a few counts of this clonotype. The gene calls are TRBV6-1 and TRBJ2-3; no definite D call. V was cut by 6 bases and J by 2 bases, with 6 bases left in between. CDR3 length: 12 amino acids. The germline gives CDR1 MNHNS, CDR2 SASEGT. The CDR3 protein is CASRENTDTQYF. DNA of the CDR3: TGTGCCAGCAGGGAGAACACAGATACGCAGTATTTT.

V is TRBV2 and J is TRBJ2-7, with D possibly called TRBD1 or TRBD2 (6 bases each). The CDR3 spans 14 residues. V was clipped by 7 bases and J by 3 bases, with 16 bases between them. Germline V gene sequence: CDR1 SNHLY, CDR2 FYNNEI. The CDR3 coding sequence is TGTGCCAGCAAGGGGGGTAGGGACGGCTACGAGCAGTACTTC. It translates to CASKGGRDGYEQYF.

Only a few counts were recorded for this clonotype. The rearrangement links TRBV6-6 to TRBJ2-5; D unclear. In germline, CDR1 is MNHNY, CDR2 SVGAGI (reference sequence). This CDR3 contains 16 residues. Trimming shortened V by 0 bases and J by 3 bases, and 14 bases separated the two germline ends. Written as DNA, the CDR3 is TGTGCCAGCAGTTACTCTGGTAGAAAGAATAAAGAGACCCAGTACTTC. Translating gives CASSYSGRKNKETQYF.

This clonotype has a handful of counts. This CDR3 is CASSLTPARTQYF. As DNA, the CDR3 is TGCGCCAGCAGCTTGACTCCGGCGAGGACCCAGTACTTC. The chain couples TRBV5-1 to TRBJ2-5; D ambiguous. CDR3 length equals 13 residues. Trimming shortened V by 1 base and J by 7 bases, and 11 bases separated the two germline ends. From germline, CDR1 is SGHRS and CDR2 YFSETQ.

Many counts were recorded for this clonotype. The CDR3: CASSLAGGATDTQYF. The CDR3 region has the DNA TGTGCCAGCAGCCTAGCGGGGGGTGCCACAGATACGCAGTATTTT. The chain links TRBV7-3 to TRBJ2-3, with 11 bases aligning to TRBD2. From germline, CDR1 is SGHTA and CDR2 FQGTGA. The CDR3 is 15 amino acids. With 5 bases clipped from V and 2 bases from J, the junction kept 3 bases outside the gene matches.